This T cell receptor (beta chain) was sequenced during a study of shared clonotypes between healthy human individuals. Study observations and caveats: Sequencing depth was predicted to influence how clonotypes are shared among donors.

Running of the assay took place at deep level. Libraries were prepared by immunoSEQ multiplex PCR; TCRdb keeps only in-frame clonotypes and omits some of them. The table includes millions of clones, 85% to 95% detected once. This clone was picked up many times. Its antigen is unidentified. Other DNA sequences within the sample encode an identical CDR3. CDR3 length equals 13 residues. Looked up from germline, CDR1 is MNHEY and CDR2 is SMNVEV (reference sequence). Trimming cost V 2 bases and J 3 bases, with 8 bases left between them. The TCR was taken from a man aged 18 to 29 in good health. The chain employs TRBV27 and TRBJ2-7; no definite D call. Sequenced material: naive CD4+ T cells sorted from blood. Subset specified: CD45RA+ positively selected. As DNA, the CDR3 is TGTGCCAGCAGTTTAGAGCCATACTACGAGCAGTACTTC. Protein: CASSLEPYYEQYF.